This TCR beta chain was sequenced during a study of blood T cell repertoires in COVID-19. In the study overall: Sources were T cells, B-cell-depleted T cells, or PBMCs; the material itself was cDNA or gDNA.

A Seattle source enrolled patients during active infection and followed them longitudinally. The germline CDR1 and CDR2 sequences are SGHTA and FQGNSA. V shed 4 bases and J shed 1 base, with 10 bases lying between them. This CDR3 is built from 14 residues. Study processing details: Amplification with reference gene primers provided the estimates of nucleated cell counts. Some clones are missing from TCRdb's copy, which holds only in-frame ones; the method was immunoSEQ multiplex PCR. For V, J and clone size, that table is used; D and trimming come from the DNA. The repertoire holds about 400,000 clones, 75% to 90% seen once, with 7.1% in the top ten.

The TCR comes from a woman aged 55-69 years with COVID-19, enrolled during active disease. The chain recombines TRBV7-2 with TRBJ1-1, with D unclear. The sequenced material came from peripheral blood. Written as DNA, the CDR3 is TGTGCCAGCAGCTCGAGAATAAGGAACACTGAAGCTTTCTTT. Protein: CASSSRIRNTEAFF.